Listed below are T cell receptor beta chains from one sample, sequenced in a study of blood T cell repertoires in COVID-19. Clones were sequenced by immunoSEQ multiplex PCR, and TCRdb holds only the in-frame ones, with some missing. The sample yields fewer than 200,000 clones, 80% to 90% seen once. What was sequenced was PBMCs or T cells enriched from blood (not recorded which). The receptors were gathered from a woman aged 45 to 65 in a cohort exposed to, infected with or recovered from COVID-19 (not recorded which). Both conserved end residues are part of each CDR3. Fields, in order: clone size, J gene, D gene, V gene, CDR3 protein, CDR3 DNA. The D gene is left open where the match is weak. Size tells how often a clone was seen (once, few, many) or the class of an expanded clone, and some rows leave it out.

size: -; J: TRBJ1-3; D: TRBD1; V: TRBV7-3; CDR3: CASSLTAGGGNTIYF; DNA: TGTGCCAGCAGCTTAACGGCAGGGGGTGGAAACACCATATATTTT
size: -; J: TRBJ2-5; D: TRBD2; V: TRBV24-1; CDR3: CATSDSGLAGGRETQYF; DNA: TGTGCCACCAGTGACTCGGGACTAGCGGGGGGGCGGGAGACCCAGTACTTC
size: -; J: TRBJ1-1; D: -; V: TRBV10-3; CDR3: CAIGRGQTNTEAFF; DNA: TGTGCCATCGGACGCGGACAGACGAACACTGAAGCTTTCTTT
size: -; J: TRBJ2-7; D: TRBD2; V: TRBV7-9; CDR3: CASSIPLAGAGYEQYF; DNA: TGTGCCAGCAGCATACCGCTAGCGGGAGCTGGCTACGAGCAGTACTTC
size: once; J: TRBJ1-2; D: -; V: TRBV25-1; CDR3: CASRDNAGQPYGYTF; DNA: TGTGCCAGCAGGGACAACGCCGGACAGCCCTATGGCTACACCTTC
size: few; J: TRBJ1-6; D: -; V: TRBV28; CDR3: CASSPEGINNSPLHF; DNA: TGTGCCAGCAGCCCTGAGGGCATCAATAATTCACCCCTCCACTTT
size: -; J: TRBJ1-1; D: -; V: TRBV28; CDR3: CASSRLTGTTEAFF; DNA: TGTGCCAGCAGTCGACTTACAGGGACCACTGAAGCTTTCTTT
size: -; J: TRBJ1-4; D: -; V: TRBV9; CDR3: CASSDTGFGKLFF; DNA: TGTGCCAGCAGCGATACAGGGTTCGGAAAACTGTTTTTT
size: -; J: TRBJ1-2; D: TRBD1; V: TRBV5-8; CDR3: CASSPRRTGGDDGYTF; DNA: TGTGCCAGCAGCCCAAGAAGGACAGGGGGAGATGATGGCTACACCTTC
size: -; J: TRBJ2-3; D: TRBD2; V: TRBV24-1; CDR3: CATSVSSGGAADTQYF; DNA: TGTGCCACCAGTGTGTCTAGCGGGGGGGCGGCAGATACGCAGTATTTT
size: -; J: TRBJ1-4; D: TRBD1; V: TRBV10-2; CDR3: CASSAGQGTTNEKLFF; DNA: TGCGCCAGCAGTGCCGGACAGGGGACAACTAATGAAAAACTGTTTTTT
size: -; J: TRBJ1-2; D: -; V: TRBV28; CDR3: CASSFVRDYGYTF; DNA: TGTGCCAGCAGTTTTGTCAGGGATTATGGCTACACCTTC
size: once; J: TRBJ2-7; D: -; V: TRBV6-2/TRBV6-3; CDR3: CASSFGFQYEQYF; DNA: TGTGCCAGCAGTTTCGGGTTCCAGTACGAGCAGTACTTC
size: -; J: TRBJ2-7; D: TRBD1; V: TRBV5-1; CDR3: CASSQTGEAYEQYF; DNA: TGCGCCAGCAGCCAGACAGGGGAGGCCTACGAGCAGTACTTC
size: -; J: TRBJ2-5; D: -; V: TRBV9; CDR3: CASSDTQRTQYF; DNA: TGTGCCAGCAGCGACACCCAAAGGACCCAGTACTTC
size: -; J: TRBJ1-2; D: TRBD1; V: TRBV19; CDR3: CASSMDRGLPLDGYTF; DNA: TGTGCCAGTAGTATGGACAGGGGGCTCCCCCTTGATGGCTACACCTTC
size: -; J: TRBJ1-4; D: -; V: TRBV9; CDR3: CASSDRFDEKLFF; DNA: TGTGCCTCATCGGACAGATTCGATGAAAAACTGTTTTTT
size: -; J: TRBJ1-1; D: -; V: TRBV10-3; CDR3: CAISESGLPEAFF; DNA: TGTGCCATCAGTGAATCGGGTCTCCCTGAAGCTTTCTTT
size: -; J: TRBJ1-1; D: -; V: TRBV3-1/TRBV3-2; CDR3: CASSHRGQNTEAFF; DNA: TGTGCCAGCAGCCACCGCGGACAGAACACTGAAGCTTTCTTT
size: -; J: TRBJ2-7; D: -; V: TRBV6-9; CDR3: CASSWPPGGNEQYF; DNA: TGTGCCAGCAGTTGGCCCCCTGGGGGGAACGAGCAGTACTTC
size: few; J: TRBJ2-1; D: -; V: TRBV15; CDR3: CATSRGTRTTPPQFF; DNA: TGTGCCACCAGCAGAGGTACTCGGACTACCCCGCCCCAGTTCTTC
size: -; J: TRBJ2-5; D: -; V: TRBV5-1; CDR3: CASSLGATQYF; DNA: TGCGCCAGCAGCTTGGGGGCTACCCAGTACTTC
size: -; J: TRBJ1-1; D: -; V: TRBV27; CDR3: CASRLTGSTEAFF; DNA: TGTGCCAGCAGACTTACAGGGAGCACTGAAGCTTTCTTT
size: -; J: TRBJ2-4; D: -; V: TRBV9; CDR3: CASSVGPGAKNIQYF; DNA: TGTGCCAGCAGCGTAGGGCCAGGGGCCAAAAACATTCAGTACTTC
size: once; J: TRBJ1-6; D: -; V: TRBV6-5; CDR3: CASSSGFGHSPLHF; DNA: TGTGCCAGCAGTAGCGGCTTTGGGCATTCACCCCTCCACTTT
size: -; J: TRBJ2-5; D: -; V: TRBV18; CDR3: CASSPRNLAGAQETQYF; DNA: TGTGCCAGCTCACCACGAAATCTGGCGGGGGCTCAAGAGACCCAGTACTTC
size: -; J: TRBJ1-1; D: -; V: TRBV28; CDR3: CASSLQNTEAFF; DNA: TGTGCCAGCAGTTTACAGAACACTGAAGCTTTCTTT
size: -; J: TRBJ1-5; D: -; V: TRBV10-1; CDR3: CASNRTLTGGWDSNQPQHF; DNA: TGCGCCAGCAACAGAACATTAACTGGGGGGTGGGATAGCAATCAGCCCCAGCATTTT
size: -; J: TRBJ2-3; D: TRBD1; V: TRBV11-2; CDR3: CASSLTGVTDTQYF; DNA: TGTGCCAGCAGTCTTACAGGGGTCACAGATACGCAGTATTTT
size: many; J: TRBJ1-4; D: -; V: TRBV7-9; CDR3: CASSPRQFQNEKLFF; DNA: TGTGCCAGCAGCCCCCGACAGTTCCAAAATGAAAAACTGTTTTTT
size: -; J: TRBJ2-7; D: TRBD1; V: TRBV6-5; CDR3: CASLRDRGGYEQYF; DNA: TGTGCCAGCCTCCGGGACAGGGGGGGGTACGAGCAGTACTTC
size: -; J: TRBJ2-3; D: TRBD2; V: TRBV3-1/TRBV3-2; CDR3: CASSQLAGGDTDTQYF; DNA: TGTGCCAGCAGCCAACTAGCGGGAGGGGACACAGATACGCAGTATTTT
size: -; J: TRBJ1-1; D: -; V: TRBV14; CDR3: CASSPQIYTEAFF; DNA: TGTGCCAGCAGCCCACAGATATACACTGAAGCTTTCTTT
size: -; J: TRBJ2-1; D: TRBD2; V: TRBV5-6; CDR3: CASSSERTSGFGNEQFF; DNA: TGTGCCAGCAGCTCCGAAAGGACTAGCGGGTTTGGCAATGAGCAGTTCTTC
size: -; J: TRBJ2-5; D: -; V: TRBV3-1/TRBV3-2; CDR3: CASSYRGGETQYF; DNA: TGTGCCAGCAGTTACAGGGGAGGAGAGACCCAGTACTTC
size: few; J: TRBJ1-5; D: -; V: TRBV18; CDR3: CASSPGNREDQPQHF; DNA: TGTGCCAGCTCACCAGGGAACAGGGAAGATCAGCCCCAGCATTTT
size: -; J: TRBJ2-7; D: -; V: TRBV14; CDR3: CASSLLGLHYEQYF; DNA: TGTGCCAGCAGCCTTCTTGGACTCCATTACGAGCAGTACTTC
size: -; J: TRBJ2-1; D: TRBD1; V: TRBV4-1; CDR3: CASSQNPGQPYNEQFF; DNA: TGCGCCAGCAGCCAAAACCCGGGACAGCCCTACAATGAGCAGTTCTTC
size: -; J: TRBJ2-7; D: -; V: TRBV27; CDR3: CASSFSGSYEQYF; DNA: TGTGCCAGCAGTTTTTCGGGGTCCTACGAGCAGTACTTC
size: -; J: TRBJ2-7; D: TRBD2; V: TRBV9; CDR3: CASSEGTSVNYEQYF; DNA: TGTGCCAGCAGCGAGGGGACTAGCGTAAATTACGAGCAGTACTTC
size: -; J: TRBJ1-4; D: TRBD1; V: TRBV2; CDR3: CASKPQGRDEKLFF; DNA: TGTGCCAGCAAGCCACAGGGGCGTGATGAAAAACTGTTTTTT
size: -; J: TRBJ1-1; D: TRBD1; V: TRBV6-5; CDR3: CASFWGQGGTEAFF; DNA: TGTGCCAGCTTCTGGGGACAGGGGGGGACTGAAGCTTTCTTT
size: -; J: TRBJ2-5; D: -; V: TRBV11-2; CDR3: CASSSRALETQYF; DNA: TGTGCCAGCAGCTCCAGGGCTTTGGAGACCCAGTACTTC
size: -; J: TRBJ2-7; D: TRBD2; V: TRBV6-5; CDR3: CASSYSVGGRENEQYF; DNA: TGTGCCAGCAGTTACTCCGTGGGAGGGCGAGAAAACGAGCAGTACTTC
size: -; J: TRBJ2-2; D: TRBD2; V: TRBV7-3; CDR3: CASSTTSANTGELFF; DNA: TGTGCCAGCAGCACGACTAGCGCGAACACCGGGGAGCTGTTTTTT
size: -; J: TRBJ1-2; D: -; V: TRBV28; CDR3: CASRGAINYGYTF; DNA: TGTGCCAGCAGAGGAGCAATTAACTATGGCTACACCTTC